These 8 T cell receptor beta chains were all obtained from the same sample, sequenced in a study of T cell changes during pregnancy in multiple sclerosis. This table comes from immunoSEQ multiplex PCR, and its TCRdb copy is limited to in-frame clones, with some not included. The table includes 25,000 to 30,000 clones, around 90% detected once. The sequencing used CD4+ T cells from peripheral blood mononuclear cells, collected in the first trimester of pregnancy. The receptors here all came from a female donor in good health, enrolled as a control in a pregnancy study.

The rearrangement links TRBV7-8 to TRBJ2-7, with 10 bases that match TRBD1. The CDR3 has 15 residues. The germline CDR1 and CDR2 sequences are SGHVS and FQNEAQ. Unmatched junction bases numbered 2, after V lost 1 base and J lost 2 bases. The CDR3 reads CASSLVTGGAYEQYF. For the CDR3, the DNA is TGTGCCAGCAGCTTAGTGACAGGGGGCGCCTACGAGCAGTACTTC.

The chain is built from TRBV2 and TRBJ2-3; TRBD2 agrees at 8 bases. The CDR3 spans 15 residues. V shed 7 bases and J 3 bases; nucleotides not matched to a gene: 9. The germline V gene has CDR1 SNHLY and CDR2 FYNNEI. In nucleotides, the CDR3 is TGTGCCAGCACCCTGGGAGGACTAGCAACAGATACGCAGTATTTT. Translation: CASTLGGLATDTQYF.

The V gene is TRBV7-8, the J gene TRBJ2-3; the match to TRBD2 covers 7 bases. Germline-derived CDR1 and CDR2 are SGHVS and FQNEAQ. V shed 0 bases, J shed 3 bases, and the junction held 12 bases outside the gene matches. The CDR3 runs to 18 residues. The DNA of the CDR3 is TGTGCCAGCAGCTTAGCACTGGCGGGAGTGAAGGCGACAGATACGCAGTATTTT. Its protein product is CASSLALAGVKATDTQYF.

Here the CDR3 reads CASSLAGGQNTEAFF. The CDR3 nucleotides read TGTGCCAGCAGCTTAGCGGGCGGGCAGAACACTGAAGCTTTCTTT. The chain links TRBV7-6 to TRBJ1-1; no definite D call. This CDR3 spans 15 amino acids. The V and J ends lost 0 bases and 1 base respectively, with 9 bases between them. CDR1 and CDR2 from the germline V gene are SGHVS and FNYEAQ. Looking up the rest from reference TRBV7-6 and TRBJ1-1 gives the full variable domain: GAGVSQSPRYKVTKRGQDVALRCDPISGHVSLYWYRQALGQGPEFLTYFNYEAQQDKSGLPNDRFSAERPEGSISTLTIQRTEQRDSAMYRCASSLAGGQNTEAFFGQGTRLTVV.

This chain links TRBV6-6 with TRBJ2-2; D unresolved. The CDR3 is 12 residues long. Between the trimmed V and J ends, which lost 5 bases and 8 bases, there was a span of 9 bases. Germline V gives CDR1 MNHNY, CDR2 SVGAGI (reference sequence). CDR3: CASSPVQGELFF. The CDR3 bases are TGTGCCAGCAGTCCTGTACAGGGGGAGCTGTTTTTT.

The V gene is TRBV30, the J gene TRBJ1-1; a possible D gene is TRBD1 (6 bases). The CDR3 loop spans 14 amino acids. The V gene lost 3 bases and the J gene lost 4 bases, with 15 bases spanning the gap. In germline, CDR1 is GTSNPN, CDR2 SVGIG (reference sequence). The CDR3 loop is CAWRAGGGATEAFF. DNA of the CDR3: TGTGCCTGGAGGGCCGGTGGGGGGGCCACTGAAGCTTTCTTT.

The chain joins TRBV6-4 to TRBJ1-6; D is perhaps TRBD1 (6 bases). The CDR3 loop spans 13 amino acids. The germline V and J ends were trimmed by 6 bases and 8 bases, with 11 bases remaining between them. CDR1 is MRHNA and CDR2 is SNTAGT in the germline V gene. The CDR3 reads CASRGPGDSPLHF. As DNA, the CDR3 is TGTGCCAGCAGAGGACCAGGGGATTCACCCCTCCACTTT.

V usage is TRBV18 and J usage is TRBJ1-2, with TRBD1 matching over 9 bases. Trimming took 3 bases from V and 2 from J; bases not matched to a gene: 16. Germline V gives CDR1 KGHSH, CDR2 LQKENI. The CDR3 covers 19 residues. CDR3 sequence reads: CASSPRTGDSFGGNYGYTF. Written as DNA, the CDR3 is TGTGCCAGCTCACCCCGGACAGGGGATTCCTTCGGCGGAAACTATGGCTACACCTTC.